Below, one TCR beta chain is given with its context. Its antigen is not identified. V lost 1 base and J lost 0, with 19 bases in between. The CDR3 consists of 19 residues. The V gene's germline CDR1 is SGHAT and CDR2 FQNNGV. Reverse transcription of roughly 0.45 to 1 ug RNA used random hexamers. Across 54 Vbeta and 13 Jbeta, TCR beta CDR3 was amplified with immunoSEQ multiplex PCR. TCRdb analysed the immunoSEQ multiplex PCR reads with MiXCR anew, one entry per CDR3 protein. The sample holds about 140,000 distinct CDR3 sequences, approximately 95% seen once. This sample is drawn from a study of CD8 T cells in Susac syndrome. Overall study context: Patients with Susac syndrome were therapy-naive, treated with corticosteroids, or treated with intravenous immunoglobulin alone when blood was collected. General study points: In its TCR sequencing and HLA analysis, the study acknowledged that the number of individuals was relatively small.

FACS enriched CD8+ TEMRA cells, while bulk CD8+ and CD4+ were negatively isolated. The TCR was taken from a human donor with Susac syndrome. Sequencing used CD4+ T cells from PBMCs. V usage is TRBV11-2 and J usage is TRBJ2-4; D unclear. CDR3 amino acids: CASSLVEALRARAKNIQYF. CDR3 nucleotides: TGTGCCAGCAGCTTAGTCGAGGCACTTAGGGCCAGAGCCAAAAACATTCAGTACTTC.